This is a list of T cell receptor beta chains from one sample in a study of radiation and T cells in renal cell carcinoma. Sequenced by immunoSEQ multiplex PCR; TCRdb stores in-frame clones only, minus some. Here the sample spans about 22,000 clones, 60% to 80% being singletons. Sequences were derived from blood, sampled from a patient whose treatment included radiotherapy and nephrectomy. Source of these receptors: a man aged 60-69 years with renal cell carcinoma. CDR3s include the opening cysteine and the closing phenylalanine or tryptophan. The D gene is left open where the match is weak. Size values are once, few and many counts, or a class for expanded clones, and some rows have none.

J: TRBJ1-4
D: NA
V: TRBV5-1
size: NA
CDR3: CASSPGRINEKLFF
DNA: TGCGCCAGCAGCCCGGGACGGATTAATGAAAAACTGTTTTTT

J: TRBJ2-7
D: TRBD1
V: TRBV18
size: NA
CDR3: CASSPPSRGKAYEQYF
DNA: TGTGCCAGCTCACCACCGTCCAGGGGGAAGGCCTACGAGCAGTACTTC

J: TRBJ2-7
D: NA
V: TRBV7-9
size: NA
CDR3: CASSLTGDSIPNF
DNA: TGTGCCAGCAGCTTAACCGGAGACAGTATTCCCAACTTC

J: TRBJ2-3
D: NA
V: TRBV6-6
size: NA
CDR3: CASSFLQSTDTQYF
DNA: TGTGCCAGCAGTTTTTTACAGAGCACAGATACGCAGTATTTT

J: TRBJ2-7
D: NA
V: TRBV11-2
size: few
CDR3: CASSLGLAGHPYEQYF
DNA: TGTGCCAGCAGCTTAGGATTGGCGGGACACCCCTACGAGCAGTACTTC

J: TRBJ2-5
D: NA
V: TRBV2
size: NA
CDR3: CASSEPGDKGSSETQYF
DNA: TGTGCCAGCAGTGAACCCGGAGACAAAGGAAGTTCGGAGACCCAGTACTTC

J: TRBJ1-1
D: NA
V: TRBV25-1
size: medium-sized
CDR3: CASSEYGRATEAFF
DNA: TGTGCCAGCAGTGAATACGGCCGAGCAACTGAAGCTTTCTTT

J: TRBJ2-5
D: TRBD1
V: TRBV29-1
size: NA
CDR3: CSARTGGETQYF
DNA: TGCAGCGCTAGGACAGGGGGAGAGACCCAGTACTTC

J: TRBJ1-5
D: NA
V: TRBV19
size: NA
CDR3: CASIQRGGINQPQHF
DNA: TGTGCCAGTATCCAAAGGGGGGGGATCAATCAGCCCCAGCATTTT

J: TRBJ1-2
D: TRBD1
V: TRBV5-5
size: NA
CDR3: CASSFARGNYGYTF
DNA: TGTGCCAGCAGCTTTGCCAGGGGGAACTATGGCTACACCTTC

J: TRBJ1-6
D: NA
V: TRBV7-2
size: NA
CDR3: CASSLATAPGAPLHF
DNA: TGTGCCAGCAGCTTAGCCACAGCTCCCGGAGCGCCCCTCCACTTT

J: TRBJ2-5
D: NA
V: TRBV5-1
size: once
CDR3: CASTGEGLETQYF
DNA: TGCGCCAGCACCGGGGAAGGGCTGGAGACCCAGTACTTC

J: TRBJ1-1
D: NA
V: TRBV5-4
size: few
CDR3: CASTRGRDTEAFF
DNA: TGTGCCAGCACCCGGGGACGGGACACTGAAGCTTTCTTT

J: TRBJ2-7
D: TRBD1
V: TRBV10-2
size: NA
CDR3: CASCRQGEGEQYF
DNA: TGCGCCAGCTGTCGTCAGGGGGAAGGAGAGCAGTACTTC

J: TRBJ2-2
D: TRBD2
V: TRBV10-3
size: NA
CDR3: CAISTSGDTGELFF
DNA: TGTGCCATCTCCACTAGCGGGGACACCGGGGAGCTGTTTTTT

J: TRBJ1-5
D: NA
V: TRBV10-3
size: NA
CDR3: CAISRDSGQQPQHF
DNA: TGTGCCATCAGCCGCGACAGCGGACAGCAGCCCCAGCATTTT

J: TRBJ1-1
D: NA
V: TRBV19
size: NA
CDR3: CASSMPGGMNTEAFF
DNA: TGTGCCAGTAGTATGCCTGGAGGTATGAACACTGAAGCTTTCTTT

J: TRBJ2-5
D: TRBD1
V: TRBV15
size: many
CDR3: CATSRQTGAGETQYF
DNA: TGTGCCACCAGCCGACAGACAGGGGCTGGGGAGACCCAGTACTTC

J: TRBJ2-5
D: NA
V: TRBV7-3
size: once
CDR3: CASSLSSEETQYF
DNA: TGTGCCAGCAGCTTAAGCTCCGAAGAGACCCAGTACTTC

J: TRBJ2-7
D: NA
V: TRBV18
size: NA
CDR3: CASSPSTLGGYEQYF
DNA: TGTGCCAGCTCACCATCCACCCTAGGCGGCTACGAGCAGTACTTC

J: TRBJ2-5
D: NA
V: TRBV7-9
size: NA
CDR3: CASSSTDSFGETQYF
DNA: TGTGCCAGCAGCTCTACGGACAGCTTCGGGGAGACCCAGTACTTC

J: TRBJ1-1
D: NA
V: TRBV6-5
size: NA
CDR3: CASSYSENTEAFF
DNA: TGTGCCAGCAGTTATTCCGAGAACACTGAAGCTTTCTTT

J: TRBJ1-1
D: NA
V: TRBV2
size: NA
CDR3: CASSFGREAFF
DNA: TGTGCCAGCAGTTTTGGGAGGGAGGCTTTCTTT

J: TRBJ2-3
D: TRBD2
V: TRBV2
size: NA
CDR3: CASRRTSGILTDTQYF
DNA: TGTGCCAGCAGAAGGACTAGCGGGATTCTCACAGATACGCAGTATTTT

J: TRBJ1-2
D: NA
V: TRBV18
size: NA
CDR3: CASSPDRNYGYTF
DNA: TGTGCCAGCTCACCCGACAGAAACTATGGCTACACCTTC

J: TRBJ2-5
D: TRBD1
V: TRBV19
size: NA
CDR3: CASSIKRTGDMETQYF
DNA: TGTGCCAGTAGTATTAAGAGGACAGGGGACATGGAGACCCAGTACTTC

J: TRBJ2-2
D: TRBD1
V: TRBV14
size: few
CDR3: CASSLYVGQGFGTGELFF
DNA: TGTGCCAGCAGCCTCTATGTGGGACAGGGTTTCGGCACCGGGGAGCTGTTTTTT